These 21 T cell receptor beta chains were sequenced from one sample in a study of cytomegalovirus exposure and HLA in healthy donors. Generated by immunoSEQ multiplex PCR, the TCRdb table keeps only in-frame clones and is missing some. The table shows about 100,000 clones, with approximately 94% occurring only once. The source material was PBMCs. The receptor source for this set is a woman aged 18-30 years in good health and CMV-seronegative.

V gene TRBV14 combines with J gene TRBJ2-1; TRBD2 aligns across 9 bases. Germline-derived CDR1 and CDR2 are SGHDN and FVKESK. The CDR3 contains 16 residues. V gave up 4 bases and J gave up 1 base; unmatched junction bases: 5. The DNA of the CDR3 is TGTGCCAGCAGCCGCCTAGCGGGGACTTCCTACAATGAGCAGTTCTTC. It is translated as CASSRLAGTSYNEQFF.

This chain links TRBV14 with TRBJ2-1; D unclear. This CDR3 is built from 15 residues. V lost 4 bases and J lost 4, with 14 bases in between. The germline gives CDR1 SGHDN, CDR2 FVKESK. CDR3 bases: TGTGCCAGCAGCCCCACAGCCCGCCTTTACAATGAGCAGTTCTTC. Translation gives CASSPTARLYNEQFF. The full variable domain, rest sourced from reference TRBV14 and TRBJ2-1, is EAGVTQFPSHSVIEKGQTVTLRCDPISGHDNLYWYRRVMGKEIKFLLHFVKESKQDESGMPNNRFLAERTGGTYSTLKVQPAELEDSGVYFCASSPTARLYNEQFFGPGTRLTVL.

This clone appeared once. The V and J genes are TRBV25-1 and TRBJ1-1, with 7 nucleotides matching TRBD1. The germline V gene encodes CDR1 MGHDK and CDR2 SYGVNS. The CDR3 is made up of 15 amino acids. J lost 1 base, V lost 1 base, and 3 bases had no gene match. The CDR3 reads CASSESGTANTEAFF. As DNA, the CDR3 is TGTGCCAGCAGTGAATCAGGGACAGCGAACACTGAAGCTTTCTTT.

This chain uses TRBV5-6 with TRBJ1-1, with 7 bases that match TRBD1. CDR3 length equals 14 residues. The J segment lost 1 base and the V segment lost 4 bases, leaving 4 bases of the junction unmatched. Germline CDR1 SGHDT, CDR2 YYEEEE. The CDR3: CASSEWDRNTEAFF. Here the CDR3 DNA reads TGTGCCAGCAGCGAATGGGACAGGAACACTGAAGCTTTCTTT.

The V and J genes are TRBV2 and TRBJ1-2; TRBD1 matches at 10 bases. Trimming removed 3 bases from V and 4 bases from J; junction bases left unmatched: 8. This CDR3 spans 16 amino acids. Germline-derived CDR1 and CDR2 are SNHLY and FYNNEI. CDR3 region: CASSEGRDRGFYGYTF. CDR3 nucleotides: TGTGCCAGCAGTGAGGGCCGGGACAGGGGTTTCTATGGCTACACCTTC.

The chain uses TRBV28 and TRBJ2-1, with TRBD1 matching 7 bases. V gave up 7 bases and J gave up 2 bases; unmatched junction bases: 8. In germline, CDR1 is MDHEN, CDR2 SYDVKM. CDR3 length equals 15 residues. CDR3 in amino acids: CASTPGTVAYNEQFF. The CDR3 nucleotides are TGTGCCAGCACCCCGGGGACAGTTGCCTACAATGAGCAGTTCTTC.

This clone was recorded once. The J gene is TRBJ2-7, the V gene TRBV12-5; D uncertain. This CDR3 contains 14 residues. Germline CDR1 reads LGHNT; CDR2 reads FRNRAP. Between the trimmed V and J ends, which lost 1 base and 2 bases, there was a span of 9 bases. The CDR3 protein is CASGLGGLTYEQYF. CDR3 nucleotides: TGTGCTAGTGGTTTGGGAGGATTGACCTACGAGCAGTACTTC.

The V gene is TRBV27, the J gene TRBJ2-5; TRBD2 agrees at 12 bases. With 6 bases clipped from V and 0 bases from J, the junction kept 8 bases outside the gene matches. Germline CDR1 reads MNHEY; CDR2 reads SMNVEV (reference sequence). The CDR3 spans 17 residues. The CDR3 DNA reads TGTGCCAGCAGAGACGATCGACTAGCGGGGGACCAAGAGACCCAGTACTTC. It specifies CASRDDRLAGDQETQYF.

This clone was seen many times. The chain combines TRBV5-4 with TRBJ1-2, with 8 bases that match TRBD1. The J segment lost 3 bases and the V segment lost 0 bases, leaving 1 base of the junction unmatched. Per the germline V gene, CDR1 is SGHNT and CDR2 is YYREEE (reference sequence). The CDR3 covers 14 residues. CDR3: CASSLEDRDYGYTF. For the CDR3, the DNA is TGTGCCAGCAGCTTGGAGGACAGGGACTATGGCTACACCTTC.

The chain has TRBV11-2 and TRBJ1-4, with TRBD1 matching 11 bases. J gave up 6 bases and V 5 bases, and 2 bases lay outside the gene matches. Germline CDR1 SGHAT, CDR2 FQNNGV. The CDR3 consists of 14 residues. The CDR3 sequence: CASSADRGHEKLFF. In DNA form, the CDR3 reads TGTGCCAGCAGCGCGGACAGGGGGCATGAAAAACTGTTTTTT.

V is TRBV7-6 and J is TRBJ2-5, with 7 bases fitting TRBD2. The germline gives CDR1 SGHVS, CDR2 FNYEAQ. This CDR3 is built from 15 residues. Trimming took 0 bases from V and 7 from J; bases not matched to a gene: 8. The CDR3 is CASSLAPQGGGTQYF. DNA of the CDR3: TGTGCCAGCAGCTTAGCGCCCCAGGGCGGGGGGACCCAGTACTTC.

The chain joins TRBV28 to TRBJ1-1; a possible D gene is TRBD1 (5 bases). Per the germline V gene, CDR1 is MDHEN and CDR2 is SYDVKM. This CDR3 comprises 16 residues. Trimming stripped 2 bases from V and 0 bases from J, with 13 bases between. The CDR3, as DNA: TGTGCCAGCAGTTTAATATCAGGGAAAGTGAACACTGAAGCTTTCTTT. Encoded protein: CASSLISGKVNTEAFF.

This clone occurred once. The V call is TRBV4-3, the J call TRBJ2-3; 9 nucleotides match TRBD2. Germline V CDR1 and CDR2: LGHNA, YSLEER. With 3 bases clipped from V and 0 bases from J, the junction kept 7 bases outside the gene matches. The CDR3 extends over 17 amino acids. The CDR3 here is CASSQLVSGGSTDTQYF. CDR3 coding DNA: TGCGCCAGCAGCCAGTTGGTTAGCGGGGGAAGCACAGATACGCAGTATTTT.

The V gene is TRBV7-8, the J gene TRBJ2-3; unclear D gene. Germline values: CDR1 SGHVS, CDR2 FQNEAQ. With 2 bases removed from V and 1 base from J, the gap between germline ends came to 7 bases. This CDR3 comprises 14 residues. This chain's CDR3 is CASSLNFGTDTQYF. The CDR3 nucleotides read TGTGCCAGCAGCTTAAATTTCGGCACAGATACGCAGTATTTT.

The rearrangement joins TRBV28 to TRBJ1-6; no clear D gene. Germline assignment: CDR1 MDHEN and CDR2 SYDVKM. CDR3 length equals 15 residues. V dropped 8 bases and J dropped 9 bases, with 20 bases sitting between them. The CDR3 reads CASGGYTSDGSPLHF. CDR3 bases: TGTGCCAGCGGAGGATACACGTCGGACGGTTCACCCCTCCACTTT.

This chain uses TRBV6-1 with TRBJ1-1; the D is unclear. V lost 5 bases and J 8 bases, leaving 12 bases between the germline ends. CDR3 size: 12 residues. CDR1 is MNHNS and CDR2 is SASEGT in the germline V gene. CDR3 protein: CASSLARREAFF. The CDR3 bases are TGTGCCAGCAGTCTAGCCCGGCGGGAAGCTTTCTTT.

The chain is built from TRBV5-1 and TRBJ2-5; a weak D match, TRBD1 (5 bases). Germline-derived CDR1 and CDR2 are SGHRS and YFSETQ. The CDR3 runs to 14 residues. V dropped 4 bases and J dropped 4 bases, with 14 bases sitting between them. The CDR3 bases are TGCGCCAGCAGCCCGGGTACAGGAAGAGAGACCCAGTACTTC. Amino acids: CASSPGTGRETQYF.

V gene TRBV11-2 combines with J gene TRBJ2-1; 8 nucleotides line up with TRBD2. The CDR3 is 16 residues long. Germline CDR1 reads SGHAT; CDR2 reads FQNNGV. V shed 0 bases and J 3 bases; nucleotides not matched to a gene: 4. The CDR3 sequence: CASSLDSGAFYNEQFF. Written as DNA, the CDR3 is TGTGCCAGCAGCTTAGATAGCGGGGCTTTCTACAATGAGCAGTTCTTC.

V gene TRBV10-3 combines with J gene TRBJ1-1, with 9 bases that match TRBD1. The V segment lost 3 bases and the J segment 7 bases; nucleotides outside the gene matches: 6. This CDR3 has 14 amino acids. Germline V CDR1 and CDR2: ENHRY, SYGVKD. The CDR3 nucleotides are TGTGCCATCAGTGAACAGGGGGCGCAGGGTGAAGCTTTCTTT. This translates into CAISEQGAQGEAFF.

The J gene is TRBJ2-6, the V gene TRBV11-2; 10 positions agree with TRBD1. Germline V lookup: CDR1 SGHAT, CDR2 FQNNGV. The CDR3 is 19 residues long. Trimming removed 5 bases from V and 2 bases from J; junction bases left unmatched: 12. CDR3 loop: CASSQGGDRGIPGANVLTF. The CDR3, as DNA: TGTGCCAGCAGCCAGGGTGGGGACAGGGGTATTCCTGGGGCCAACGTCCTGACTTTC.

The J gene is TRBJ2-7, the V gene TRBV7-2; 10 bases match TRBD2. The CDR3 extends over 16 amino acids. Germline V gene sequence: CDR1 SGHTA, CDR2 FQGNSA. Unmatched junction bases numbered 7, after V lost 5 bases and J lost 0 bases. The CDR3 spells CASSSGLAVNSYEQYF. For the CDR3, the DNA is TGTGCCAGCAGCAGCGGACTAGCGGTTAACTCCTACGAGCAGTACTTC.